This entry lists 27 T cell receptor beta chains sequenced from one sample in a study of blood T cell repertoires in COVID-19. Clones were read by immunoSEQ multiplex PCR, and TCRdb kept only the in-frame ones, dropping some. The repertoire holds around 25,000 clones, with over 85% as singletons. The sample taken for sequencing was peripheral blood. All receptors derive from a human donor in a cohort sampled during active COVID-19.

The J gene is TRBJ2-7, the V gene TRBV27; D is unclear. Germline V gene sequence: CDR1 MNHEY, CDR2 SMNVEV (reference sequence). CDR3 length: 15 residues. V was clipped by 0 bases and J by 0 bases, with 9 bases between them. This CDR3 reads CASSLSGRASYEQYF. The CDR3 region has the DNA TGTGCCAGCAGTTTATCGGGCAGAGCCTCCTACGAGCAGTACTTC.

CDR3 sequence (DNA): TGTGCCAGCAGCTTAGCTCGGGCCGGGGAGCTGTTTTTT. This codes for CASSLARAGELFF. V gene TRBV7-2 combines with J gene TRBJ2-2, with D uncertain. There are 13 residues in the CDR3. Germline assignment: CDR1 SGHTA and CDR2 FQGNSA. Trimming pared 0 bases from V and 6 bases from J, leaving 5 bases between.

The chain is built from TRBV19 and TRBJ2-1, with 8 bases fitting TRBD2. V shed 8 bases, J shed 4 bases, and the junction held 7 bases outside the gene matches. This CDR3 has 14 amino acids. Per germline, CDR1 LNHDA and CDR2 SQIVND (reference sequence). The CDR3 DNA follows: TGTGCCAGTCGGGAGGGCCGGGCTTACAATGAGCAGTTCTTC. It yields the protein CASREGRAYNEQFF.

This clone was recorded a few times. The chain is built from TRBV11-2 and TRBJ2-7, with TRBD1 identical over 7 bases. V trimming: 5 bases; J trimming: 4 bases; junction bases outside the gene matches: 17. This CDR3 contains 17 residues. The V gene's germline CDR1 is SGHAT and CDR2 FQNNGV. The CDR3 here is CASSPASATGNKYEQYF. CDR3 DNA sequence: TGTGCCAGCAGCCCAGCCTCCGCGACAGGGAACAAATACGAGCAGTACTTC.

This clone occurred once. V gene TRBV6-6 combines with J gene TRBJ2-1; no reliable D call. There are 13 residues in the CDR3. V lost 7 bases and J lost 4, with 11 bases in between. Germline V gene data show CDR1 as MNHNY and CDR2 as SVGAGI (reference sequence). The CDR3 sequence is CASTLADYNEQFF. DNA for the CDR3: TGTGCCAGCACGTTAGCAGATTACAATGAGCAGTTCTTC.

The genes are TRBV18 and TRBJ2-2; 9 nucleotides match TRBD2. The CDR3 totals 17 residues. After removal of 1 base from V and 12 bases from J, the junction contained 15 bases not matched to a gene. Per germline, CDR1 KGHSH and CDR2 LQKENI. CDR3 protein: CASSPRREGLSSGKLFF. The CDR3 coding sequence is TGTGCCAGCTCACCACGGCGGGAGGGCCTATCTTCGGGGAAGCTGTTTTTT.

The rearrangement uses TRBV6-5 and TRBJ2-5, with 11 bases identical to TRBD2. This CDR3 is built from 15 residues. V dropped 6 bases and J dropped 7; count of bases not matched to a gene: 10. In germline, CDR1 is MNHEY, CDR2 SVGAGI. The CDR3: CASRPSGTSGGTQYF. The CDR3 region has the DNA TGTGCCAGCAGACCCTCCGGGACTAGCGGCGGGACCCAGTACTTC.

This clone was seen just once. The V gene is TRBV12-3 or TRBV12-4, the J gene TRBJ2-1; tentative D call: TRBD1 (6 bases). Trimming took off 7 bases at V and 9 bases at J, with 10 bases between the two ends. CDR3 length: 11 residues. The CDR3 reads CASTQGGEQFF. The CDR3 DNA sequence: TGTGCCAGCACACAGGGCGGTGAGCAGTTCTTC.

This chain joins TRBV30 and TRBJ1-2, with TRBD1 as a possible D gene (6 bases). Germline V gene lookup returns CDR1 GTSNPN and CDR2 SVGIG (reference sequence). This CDR3 has 14 residues. V lost 0 bases to trimming and J lost 4 bases, with 12 bases between them. CDR3 sequence: CAWSVIGTSYGYTF. The CDR3 DNA follows: TGTGCCTGGAGTGTGATCGGGACAAGCTATGGCTACACCTTC.

V is TRBV4-1 and J is TRBJ1-5, with no clear D. The V end was cut by 0 bases, the J end by 3 bases, with 6 bases between. Germline V gene lookup returns CDR1 MGHRA and CDR2 YSYEKL. The CDR3 runs to 14 residues. DNA for the CDR3: TGCGCCAGCAGCCAAGATGGGCCCAATCAGCCCCAGCATTTT. It translates to CASSQDGPNQPQHF.

This chain connects TRBV28 to TRBJ1-1; D ambiguous. The germline gives CDR1 MDHEN, CDR2 SYDVKM. Trimming shortened V by 6 bases and J by 9 bases, and 14 bases separated the two germline ends. The CDR3 has 12 residues. The CDR3 here is CASSAPRGKAFF. CDR3 DNA sequence: TGTGCCAGCAGCGCCCCCCGAGGGAAAGCTTTCTTT.

This sequence joins TRBV4-3 and TRBJ2-7; 13 positions agree with TRBD2. The germline CDR1 and CDR2 sequences are LGHNA and YSLEER. V lost 2 bases and J lost 7; bases outside the gene matches: 5. There are 15 residues in the CDR3. The CDR3 spells CASSQTSGGALEQYF. The CDR3 DNA sequence: TGCGCCAGCAGCCAAACTAGCGGGGGGGCCCTAGAGCAGTACTTC.

This rearrangement joins TRBV19 to TRBJ2-1, with 7 positions matching TRBD1. The CDR3 covers 14 residues. Germline V gene sequence: CDR1 LNHDA, CDR2 SQIVND (reference sequence). V dropped 5 bases and J dropped 7; count of bases not matched to a gene: 8. The CDR3 bases are TGTGCCAGTAGTCTGCGGACAGGCTCGAATGAGCAGTTCTTC. Amino acid sequence: CASSLRTGSNEQFF.

The V call is TRBV7-2, the J call TRBJ1-4; 7 bases align to TRBD1. The CDR3 loop spans 16 amino acids. Trimming took 1 base from V and 9 from J; bases not matched to a gene: 11. Germline lookup yields CDR1 SGHTA and CDR2 FQGNSA. CDR3 DNA sequence: TGTGCCAGCAGCTTAGAGTCGGGAGGGGGCGGCAAAAAACTGTTTTTT. Translating it yields CASSLESGGGGKKLFF. The full variable domain, in which reference TRBV7-2 and TRBJ1-4 provide the parts outside the CDR3, is GAGVSQSPSNKVTEKGKDVELRCDPISGHTALYWYRQSLGQGLEFLIYFQGNSAPDKSGLPSDRFSAERTGGSVSTLTIQRTQQEDSAVYLCASSLESGGGGKKLFFGSGTQLSVL.

The rearrangement joins TRBV20-1 to TRBJ2-7; D unresolved. The CDR3 has 12 residues. Germline V lookup: CDR1 DFQATT, CDR2 SNEGSKA (reference sequence). V lost 3 bases and J 3 bases, leaving 9 bases between the germline ends. The CDR3 DNA reads as TGCAGTGCTAGTCGTCAGAACTACGAGCAGTACTTC. Residues: CSASRQNYEQYF.

This clone was recorded once. The chain recombines TRBV5-1 with TRBJ2-7; 7 bases are shared with TRBD1. Germline loops: CDR1 SGHRS, CDR2 YFSETQ. After removal of 4 bases from V and 1 base from J, the junction contained 5 bases not matched to a gene. CDR3 size: 14 residues. In DNA, the CDR3 is TGCGCCAGCAGCACGGGACAGAATTCCTACGAGCAGTACTTC. Translation gives CASSTGQNSYEQYF. The variable domain in full, completed from reference TRBV5-1 and TRBJ2-7, reads KAGVTQTPRYLIKTRGQQVTLSCSPISGHRSVSWYQQTPGQGLQFLFEYFSETQRNKGNFPGRFSGRQFSNSRSEMNVSTLELGDSALYLCASSTGQNSYEQYFGPGTRLTVT.

V gene TRBV10-1 combines with J gene TRBJ1-6; the D is unclear. This CDR3 region has 14 residues. V was trimmed by 6 bases and J by 5 bases, leaving 11 bases between them. The germline V gene has CDR1 WNHNN and CDR2 SYGVQD (reference sequence). CDR3 sequence reads: CASSAGANNSPLHF. CDR3 bases: TGCGCCAGCAGCGCCGGAGCCAATAATTCACCCCTCCACTTT.

This clone was recorded a few times. V gene TRBV7-9 combines with J gene TRBJ1-1; 9 nucleotides align to TRBD1. Trimming at V came to 5 bases and at J to 0 bases, leaving 4 bases not matched to a gene. The CDR3 loop spans 15 amino acids. CDR1 and CDR2 (germline): SEHNR, FQNEAQ (reference sequence). The CDR3 DNA follows: TGTGCCAGCAGCCCCCGGACAGGGGTGAACACTGAAGCTTTCTTT. Protein product: CASSPRTGVNTEAFF.

This clone appeared a few times. The rearrangement uses TRBV11-2 and TRBJ1-1, with a possible D match to TRBD1 (5 bases). CDR1 and CDR2 (germline): SGHAT, FQNNGV. The CDR3 consists of 15 residues. V was cut by 4 bases and J by 4 bases, with 16 bases left in between. The CDR3 DNA reads TGTGCCAGCAGCTCAATACGGGGGGAGAGCACTGAAGCTTTCTTT. Amino acid sequence: CASSSIRGESTEAFF.

This rearrangement joins TRBV6-6 to TRBJ2-7, with 9 nucleotides matching TRBD1. The J segment lost 4 bases and the V segment lost 6 bases, leaving 4 bases of the junction unmatched. The germline V gene has CDR1 MNHNY and CDR2 SVGAGI (reference sequence). This CDR3 is 13 amino acids long. Here the CDR3 DNA reads TGTGCCAGCAGACTTGGACAGGGGTACGAGCAGTACTTC. Protein product: CASRLGQGYEQYF.

The gene calls are TRBV3-1 (or the pseudogene TRBV3-2) and TRBJ2-3; possibly TRBD2 for D (5 bases). V was shortened by 6 bases and J by 6 bases, with 7 bases between the two germline ends. Germline loops: CDR1 LGHDT, CDR2 YNNKEL (reference sequence). The CDR3 has 11 residues. In DNA, the CDR3 is TGTGCCAGCAGGAGGGCGGATACGCAGTATTTT. It specifies CASRRADTQYF.

This chain uses TRBV9 with TRBJ2-3, with TRBD2 matching over 8 bases. Germline CDR1 reads SGDLS; CDR2 reads YYNGEE. V trimming: 4 bases; J trimming: 3 bases; junction bases outside the gene matches: 7. The CDR3 extends over 15 amino acids. The CDR3 DNA reads TGTGCCAGCAGCCCCCGAGCGGGGGTTACAGATACGCAGTATTTT. As protein: CASSPRAGVTDTQYF.

The chain combines TRBV5-1 with TRBJ1-1; tentatively, D is TRBD1 (6 bases). This CDR3 contains 12 residues. Trimming shortened V by 0 bases and J by 11 bases, and 11 bases separated the two germline ends. From germline, CDR1 is SGHRS and CDR2 YFSETQ. In DNA form, the CDR3 reads TGCGCCAGCAGCTTGGAACAGGGTCGGGCTTTCTTT. It specifies CASSLEQGRAFF.

The V and J genes are TRBV3-1 (or the pseudogene TRBV3-2) and TRBJ1-4; D unclear. This CDR3 spans 15 amino acids. The V end lost 4 bases, the J end lost 5 bases, and 14 bases lay between the germline ends. The germline gives CDR1 LGHDT, CDR2 YNNKEL (reference sequence). The CDR3 region has the DNA TGTGCCAGCAGCCTCTCAGGAGGTTCCAATGAAAAACTGTTTTTT. This gives the protein CASSLSGGSNEKLFF.

Here the CDR3 reads CASSLATGAGNTIYF. CDR3 DNA: TGTGCCAGCAGCTTAGCGACAGGGGCTGGAAACACCATATATTTT. V is TRBV7-9 and J is TRBJ1-3, with 8 bases lining up with TRBD1. Germline CDR1 and CDR2: SEHNR and FQNEAQ (reference sequence). This CDR3 spans 15 amino acids. The trim removed 0 bases at V and 2 bases at J, leaving 0 bases unmatched.

This clone was seen only once. This chain connects TRBV6-6 to TRBJ2-5; perhaps TRBD1 as D (6 bases). Deletions cut 10 bases from V and 2 bases from J, with 8 bases between. CDR1 is MNHNY, CDR2 SVGAGI, per germline (reference sequence). The length of the CDR3 is 11 residues. As DNA, the CDR3 is TGTGCCATCGGACAGCAAGAGACCCAGTACTTC. Encoded protein: CAIGQQETQYF.

This clone was recorded once. This chain connects TRBV30 to TRBJ1-4; 10 bases map to TRBD1. Trimming removed 3 bases from V and 10 bases from J; junction bases left unmatched: 11. In germline, CDR1 is GTSNPN, CDR2 SVGIG (reference sequence). This CDR3 comprises 15 residues. The CDR3 DNA reads TGTGCCTGGAGCCTCCTGACAGGGGGCCTGGGAAAACTGTTTTTT. It codes for CAWSLLTGGLGKLFF.